This T cell receptor beta chain was observed in a study of T cell responses to AZD1222 COVID-19 vaccine. Study-wide findings and caveats: The sample set comprised mostly white British donors with more females, and clonal diversity was possibly underestimated.

TCRdb's table, derived via immunoSEQ multiplex PCR, lists solely in-frame clones and lacks some. This table holds tens of thousands of clones, 75% to 90% found once. Note on this clone: Its specificity is not known. Within the sample, other DNA sequences also encode this same CDR3.

This specimen was peripheral blood, taken 28 days after the second AZD1222 dose. This clonotype originated in an adult who received the AZD1222 COVID-19 vaccine.

CDR3: CASSLSLAGGPRTGELFF. The DNA of the CDR3 is TGTGCCAGCAGCTTATCTCTAGCGGGGGGGCCTAGGACCGGGGAGCTGTTTTTT. This chain uses TRBV7-8 with TRBJ2-2; 12 bases line up with TRBD2. Looked up from germline, CDR1 is SGHVS and CDR2 is FQNEAQ. The CDR3 sequence is 18 residues long. The V and J ends lost 2 bases and 5 bases, in that order; junction bases with no gene match: 9.